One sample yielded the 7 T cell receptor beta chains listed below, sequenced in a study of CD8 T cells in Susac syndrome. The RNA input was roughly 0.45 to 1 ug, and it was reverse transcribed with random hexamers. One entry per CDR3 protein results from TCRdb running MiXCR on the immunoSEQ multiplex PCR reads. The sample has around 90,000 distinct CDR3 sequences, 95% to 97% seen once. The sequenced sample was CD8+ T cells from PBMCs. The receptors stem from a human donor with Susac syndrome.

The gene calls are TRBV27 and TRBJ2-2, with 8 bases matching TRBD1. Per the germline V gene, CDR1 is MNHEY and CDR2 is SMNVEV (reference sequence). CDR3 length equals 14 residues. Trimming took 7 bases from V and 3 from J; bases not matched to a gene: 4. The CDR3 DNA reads TGTGCCAGCATTCGGACAGGGCACACCGGGGAGCTGTTTTTT. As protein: CASIRTGHTGELFF.

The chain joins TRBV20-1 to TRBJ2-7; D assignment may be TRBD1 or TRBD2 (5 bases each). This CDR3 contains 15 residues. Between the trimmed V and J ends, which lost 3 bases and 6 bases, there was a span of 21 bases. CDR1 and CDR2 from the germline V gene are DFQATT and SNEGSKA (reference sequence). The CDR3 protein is CSASKVVAGTVEQYF. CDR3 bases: TGCAGTGCTAGCAAAGTTGTGGCAGGGACGGTCGAGCAGTACTTC.

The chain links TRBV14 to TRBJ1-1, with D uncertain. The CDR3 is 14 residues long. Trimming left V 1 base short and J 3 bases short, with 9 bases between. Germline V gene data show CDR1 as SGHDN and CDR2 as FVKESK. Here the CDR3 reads CASSQGRWYTEAFF. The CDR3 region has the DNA TGTGCCAGCAGCCAAGGGAGGTGGTACACTGAAGCTTTCTTT.

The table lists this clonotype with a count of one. CDR3 sequence (DNA): TGCGCCAGCAGCCAAGTGGAATGGGGCGAGCAGTACTTC. This translates into CASSQVEWGEQYF. The chain is built from TRBV4-3 and TRBJ2-7, with no clear D. V lost 1 base and J 6 bases, leaving 10 bases between the germline ends. From germline, CDR1 is LGHNA and CDR2 YSLEER. This CDR3 is built from 13 residues.

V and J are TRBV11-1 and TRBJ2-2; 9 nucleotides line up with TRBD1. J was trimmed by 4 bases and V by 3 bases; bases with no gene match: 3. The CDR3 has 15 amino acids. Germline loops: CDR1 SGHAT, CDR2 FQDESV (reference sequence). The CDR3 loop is CASSLMDRGTGELFF. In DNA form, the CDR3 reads TGTGCCAGCAGCTTGATGGACAGGGGCACCGGGGAGCTGTTTTTT.

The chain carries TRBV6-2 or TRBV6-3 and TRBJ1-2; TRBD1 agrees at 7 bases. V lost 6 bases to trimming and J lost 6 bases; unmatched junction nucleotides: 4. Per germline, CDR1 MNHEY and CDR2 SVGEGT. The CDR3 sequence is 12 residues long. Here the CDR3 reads CASSIDRDGYTF. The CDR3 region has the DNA TGTGCCAGCAGCATTGACAGGGATGGCTACACCTTC.

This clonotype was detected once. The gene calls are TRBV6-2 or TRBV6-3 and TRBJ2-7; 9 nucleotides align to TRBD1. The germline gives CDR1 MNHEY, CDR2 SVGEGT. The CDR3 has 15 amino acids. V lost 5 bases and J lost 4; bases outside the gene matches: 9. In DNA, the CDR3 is TGTGCCAGCAGTAATGCCGGGACAGGGAGTTACGAGCAGTACTTC. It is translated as CASSNAGTGSYEQYF.